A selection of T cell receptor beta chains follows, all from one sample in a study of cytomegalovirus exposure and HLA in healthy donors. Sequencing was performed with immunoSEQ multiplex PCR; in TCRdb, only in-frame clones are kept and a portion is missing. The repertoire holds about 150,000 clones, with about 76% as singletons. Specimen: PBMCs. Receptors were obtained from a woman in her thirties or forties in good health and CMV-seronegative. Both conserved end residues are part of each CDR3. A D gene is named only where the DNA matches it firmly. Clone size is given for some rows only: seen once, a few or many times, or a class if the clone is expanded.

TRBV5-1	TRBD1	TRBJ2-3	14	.	CASSPRTGADTQYF	TGCGCCAGCAGCCCTCGAACAGGGGCAGATACGCAGTATTTT
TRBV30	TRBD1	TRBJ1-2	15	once	CAWSVRQGLGYGYTF	TGTGCCTGGAGTGTCCGACAGGGTTTAGGCTATGGCTACACCTTC
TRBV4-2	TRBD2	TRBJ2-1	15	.	CASSLERGGKNEQFF	TGTGCCAGCAGCCTAGAGCGGGGGGGTAAGAATGAGCAGTTCTTC
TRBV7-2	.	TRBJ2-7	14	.	CASSLEIPSYEQYF	TGTGCCAGCAGCTTAGAAATCCCTTCCTACGAGCAGTACTTC
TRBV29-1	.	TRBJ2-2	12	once	CSVRTGTGELFF	TGCAGCGTGAGGACGGGAACCGGGGAGCTGTTTTTT
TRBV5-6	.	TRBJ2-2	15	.	CASSNTGAFTGELFF	TGTGCCAGCAGTAATACGGGTGCTTTCACCGGGGAGCTGTTTTTT
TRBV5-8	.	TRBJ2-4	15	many	CASSPRTVGKNIQYF	TGTGCCAGCAGCCCGAGGACTGTGGGCAAAAACATTCAGTACTTC
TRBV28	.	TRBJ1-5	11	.	CASSEEQPQHF	TGTGCCAGCAGCGAGGAGCAGCCCCAGCATTTT
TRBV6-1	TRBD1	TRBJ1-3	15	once	CAGGQGGTIGNTIYF	TGTGCCGGAGGACAGGGAGGTACAATTGGAAACACCATATATTTT
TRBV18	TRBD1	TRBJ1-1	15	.	CASSPNGTGRTEAFF	TGTGCCAGCTCACCCAACGGGACAGGGAGGACTGAAGCTTTCTTT
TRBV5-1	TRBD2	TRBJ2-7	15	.	CASSLESGGSYEQYF	TGCGCCAGCAGCTTGGAATCGGGAGGGTCCTACGAGCAGTACTTC
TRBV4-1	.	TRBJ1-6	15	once	CASSQAQQAGGPLHF	TGCGCCAGCAGCCAGGCGCAACAGGCCGGCGGACCCCTCCACTTT
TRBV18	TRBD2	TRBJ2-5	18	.	CASSPESQQRGLQETQYF	TGTGCCAGCTCACCCGAAAGCCAACAGCGGGGCCTCCAAGAGACCCAGTACTTC
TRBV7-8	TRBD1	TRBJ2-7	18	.	CASSFFGTGNSPSYEQYF	TGTGCCAGCAGCTTTTTTGGGACAGGGAATTCCCCTTCCTACGAGCAGTACTTC
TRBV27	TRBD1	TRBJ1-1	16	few	CASSEWTGDLNTEAFF	TGTGCCAGCAGCGAATGGACAGGGGATTTGAACACTGAAGCTTTCTTT
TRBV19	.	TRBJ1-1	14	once	CASSIDTLNTEAFF	TGTGCCAGTAGTATAGACACACTGAACACTGAAGCTTTCTTT
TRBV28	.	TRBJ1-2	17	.	CASSFQTGSSRLQGYTF	TGTGCCAGCAGTTTTCAAACAGGGAGCAGTCGGTTACAGGGCTACACCTTC
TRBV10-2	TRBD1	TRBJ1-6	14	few	CASSELQGASPLHF	TGCGCCAGCAGTGAGCTACAGGGGGCTTCACCCCTCCACTTT
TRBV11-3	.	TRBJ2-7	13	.	CASSPLGSYEQYF	TGTGCCAGCAGCCCCCTCGGCTCCTACGAGCAGTACTTC
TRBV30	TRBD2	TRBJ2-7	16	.	CAWSAIGKRGLYEQYF	TGTGCCTGGAGTGCAATTGGGAAGCGGGGGCTCTACGAGCAGTACTTC
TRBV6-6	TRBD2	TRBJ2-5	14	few	CASSYASGVETQYF	TGTGCCAGCAGTTACGCTAGCGGGGTTGAGACCCAGTACTTC
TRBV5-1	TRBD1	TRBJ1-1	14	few	CASSLQGKNTEAFF	TGCGCCAGCAGCTTACAGGGGAAGAACACTGAAGCTTTCTTT
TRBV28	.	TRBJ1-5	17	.	CASSSSTGYGRNQPQHF	TGTGCCAGCAGTTCCTCTACAGGGTACGGGCGCAATCAGCCCCAGCATTTT
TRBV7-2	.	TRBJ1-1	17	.	CASSSSSLYTTPNEAFF	TGTGCCAGCAGCTCAAGTTCTCTTTACACCACCCCGAATGAAGCTTTCTTT
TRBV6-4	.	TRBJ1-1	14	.	CASSDSQGNTEAFF	TGTGCCAGCAGTGACTCTCAGGGGAATACTGAAGCTTTCTTT
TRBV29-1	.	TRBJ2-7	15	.	CSVTLQGRSTYEQYF	TGCAGCGTTACGTTACAGGGGAGGAGTACCTACGAGCAGTACTTC
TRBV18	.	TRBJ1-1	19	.	CASSPTTALPPAGQNEAFF	TGTGCCAGCTCACCGACCACTGCCCTCCCCCCTGCTGGGCAGAATGAAGCTTTCTTT
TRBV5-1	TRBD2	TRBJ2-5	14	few	CASSVTSGQETQYF	TGCGCCAGCAGCGTCACTAGCGGACAAGAGACCCAGTACTTC
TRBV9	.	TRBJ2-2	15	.	CASSVVAQNTGELFF	TGTGCCAGCAGCGTAGTTGCACAAAACACCGGGGAGCTGTTTTTT
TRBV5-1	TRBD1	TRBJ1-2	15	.	CASSLETGANYGYTF	TGCGCCAGCAGCTTGGAAACAGGGGCTAACTATGGCTACACCTTC
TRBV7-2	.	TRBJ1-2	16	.	CASSLGGGRGRKGYTF	TGTGCCAGCAGCTTAGGGGGCGGGCGGGGGCGCAAGGGCTACACCTTC
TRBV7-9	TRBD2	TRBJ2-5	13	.	CASRWGGQETQYF	TGTGCCAGCCGGTGGGGGGGCCAAGAGACCCAGTACTTC
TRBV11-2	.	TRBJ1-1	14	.	CASSQGHINTEAFF	TGTGCCAGCAGCCAGGGACACATCAACACTGAAGCTTTCTTT
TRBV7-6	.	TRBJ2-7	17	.	CASSQHPTDQGSYEQYF	TGTGCCAGCAGCCAACACCCGACAGACCAGGGGTCCTACGAGCAGTACTTC
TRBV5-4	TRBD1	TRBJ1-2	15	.	CASSAGTAARYGYTF	TGTGCCAGCAGCGCCGGGACAGCGGCTAGATATGGCTACACCTTC
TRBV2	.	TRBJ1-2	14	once	CASKKAAASYGYTF	TGTGCCAGCAAAAAGGCGGCGGCCAGCTATGGCTACACCTTC
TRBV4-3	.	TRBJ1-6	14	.	CASSLGTGSSPLHF	TGCGCCAGCAGCCTAGGGACCGGGAGTTCACCCCTCCACTTT
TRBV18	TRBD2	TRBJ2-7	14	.	CASTTSGDSYEQYF	TGTGCCAGCACGACTAGCGGGGACTCCTACGAGCAGTACTTC
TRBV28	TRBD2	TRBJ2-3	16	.	CASSLLLAGGSDTQYF	TGTGCCAGCAGTTTATTACTAGCGGGGGGATCAGATACGCAGTATTTT
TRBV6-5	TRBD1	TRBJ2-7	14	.	CASSTRARGLEQYF	TGTGCCAGCAGCACGCGGGCGAGGGGGCTCGAGCAGTACTTC
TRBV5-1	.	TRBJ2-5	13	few	CASSSRGQETQYF	TGCGCCAGCAGCTCACGAGGACAAGAGACCCAGTACTTC
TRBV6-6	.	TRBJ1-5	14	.	CASSRPGSNQPQHF	TGTGCCAGCTCGCGTCCGGGGAGCAATCAGCCCCAGCATTTT